This TCR beta chain was recorded in a study of post-analysis software for immune sequencing data. Broader study findings: Co-batched samples clustered tightly together by F measure. Significantly lower normalized Chao1 diversity was seen in multiple sclerosis patients than in controls. Included in a set of 5 or 6 TRBV segments more frequent in patients than controls were TRBV5-6, TRBV5-1 and TRBV20-1.

In this sample, this clonotype turned up a few times. Its specificity is unknown. Trimming shortened V by 3 bases and J by 0 bases, and 10 bases separated the two germline ends. Germline values: CDR1 LGHDT, CDR2 YNNKEL (reference sequence). CDR3 size: 15 residues. Tagging with unique molecular identifiers was a feature of the TCR beta cDNA libraries. A single record per CDR3 protein comes from TCRdb applying MiXCR to the PCR reads. Among roughly 570,000 distinct CDR3 sequences listed, about a third were seen once. V and J are TRBV3-1 and TRBJ2-3; no firm D call. What was sequenced was blood. This receptor was taken from a girl between 2 and 17 years old with multiple sclerosis. As DNA, the CDR3 is TGTGCCAGCAGCCACACTGCGAGTAGCACAGATACGCAGTATTTT. Translating it yields CASSHTASSTDTQYF.